The 17 T cell receptor beta chains reported below all come from one sample, sequenced in a study of T cells in Graves' hyperthyroidism and ophthalmopathy. What was amplified from RNA transcripts were TCR beta CDR3 regions. The HTBI set primed first-round TCR CDR3 RT-PCR. TCRdb re-derived calls from the multiplex PCR reads in MiXCR, one entry per CDR3 protein. This sample has about 680,000 distinct CDR3 sequences, with about a third found just once. The specimen was blood. These receptors came from a middle-aged woman with Graves' hyperthyroidism.

This clonotype was observed many times. V gene TRBV7-2 combines with J gene TRBJ2-5; 7 bases align to TRBD1. After removal of 2 bases from V and 9 bases from J, the junction contained 18 bases not matched to a gene. CDR3 length: 17 residues. Looked up from germline, CDR1 is SGHTA and CDR2 is FQGNSA. CDR3 sequence: CASSLSLTTGHEVSQYF. CDR3 nucleotides: TGTGCCAGCAGCTTATCCCTAACGACAGGGCATGAGGTGTCCCAGTACTTC.

This clonotype occurred many times. The chain uses TRBV19 and TRBJ1-5; D possibly corresponds to TRBD1 (6 bases). The CDR3 extends over 15 amino acids. V shed 3 bases and J shed 4 bases, with 13 bases lying between them. Germline lookup yields CDR1 LNHDA and CDR2 SQIVND (reference sequence). The CDR3 sequence is CASSIQGSGNQPQHF. For the CDR3, the DNA is TGTGCCAGTAGTATCCAGGGGTCGGGTAATCAGCCCCAGCATTTT.

In regard to this clonotype: This sequence may be a read error, since a much larger clone differs from it by one base. V and J are TRBV7-8 and TRBJ2-7; the D gene is possibly TRBD1 (5 bases). The CDR3 spans 14 residues. The germline gives CDR1 SGHVS, CDR2 FQNEAQ. The CDR3 coding sequence is TGTGCCAGCAGCCCCACCGACAGAACCTACGAGCAGCACTTC. This gives the protein CASSPTDRTYEQHF.

The table lists this clonotype with a few counts. DNA for the CDR3: TGTGCCAGCAGCTGGGGACAGGGGTACACCGGGGAGCTGTTTTTT. Translating gives CASSWGQGYTGELFF. The chain links TRBV5-6 to TRBJ2-2; TRBD1 matches 10 bases. The junction had 2 bases not matched to a gene; V was cut back by 3 bases and J by 3 bases. The CDR3 spans 15 residues. Germline V lookup: CDR1 SGHDT, CDR2 YYEEEE. The complete variable domain, with remaining parts taken from reference TRBV5-6 and TRBJ2-2, reads DAGVTQSPTHLIKTRGQQVTLRCSPKSGHDTVSWYQQALGQGPQFIFQYYEEEERQRGNFPDRFSGHQFPNYSSELNVNALLLGDSALYLCASSWGQGYTGELFFGEGSRLTVL.

On this clonotype: This sequence may be a read error, since a much larger clone differs from it by one base. CDR3 loop: CASSPPFTVNTGAFF. CDR3 DNA: TGTGCCAGCAGCCCACCCTTTACAGTGAACACTGGAGCTTTCTTT. This rearrangement joins TRBV7-2 to TRBJ1-1; D remains unclear. The CDR3 is made up of 15 amino acids. Germline-derived CDR1 and CDR2 are SGHTA and FQGNSA. Full variable domain (rest looked up from reference TRBV7-2 and TRBJ1-1): GAGVSQSPSNKVTEKGKDVELRCDPISGHTALYWYRQSLGQGLEFLIYFQGNSAPDKSGLPSDRFSAERTGGSVSTLTIQRTQQEDSAVYLCASSPPFTVNTGAFFGQGTRLTVV.

The J gene is TRBJ2-5, the V gene TRBV25-1; tentative D call: TRBD2 (5 bases). V was pared by 8 bases and J by 7 bases, with 14 bases between. CDR3 length: 12 amino acids. The germline CDR1 and CDR2 sequences are MGHDK and SYGVNS. CDR3 loop: CASSRASPTQYF. CDR3 DNA sequence: TGTGCCAGCTCGAGGGCCTCCCCGACCCAGTACTTC. Full variable domain (missing parts from reference TRBV25-1 and TRBJ2-5): EADIYQTPRYLVIGTGKKITLECSQTMGHDKMYWYQQDPGMELHLIHYSYGVNSTEKGDLSSESTVSRIRTEHFPLTLESARPSHTSQYLCASSRASPTQYFGPGTRLLVL.

This clonotype was counted a few times. V gene TRBV29-1 combines with J gene TRBJ2-6, with D unclear. V dropped 6 bases and J dropped 2 bases, with 14 bases sitting between them. The germline gives CDR1 SQVTM, CDR2 ANQGSEA. The CDR3 has 15 residues. The CDR3 DNA sequence: TGCAGCGTCACGCCGGGCGCCGCTGGGGCCAACGTCCTGACTTTC. Translation gives CSVTPGAAGANVLTF.

V and J are TRBV18 and TRBJ1-2; D call uncertain. The CDR3 length is 12 residues. The germline CDR1 and CDR2 sequences are KGHSH and LQKENI. The germline V and J ends were trimmed by 3 bases and 13 bases, with 15 bases remaining between them. The CDR3 loop is CASSPADMIFTF. CDR3 DNA: TGTGCCAGCTCACCTGCAGATATGATCTTCACCTTC.

This clonotype has at least ten counts. The genes are TRBV6-2 or TRBV6-3 and TRBJ1-2; 7 nucleotides match TRBD1. J was trimmed by 8 bases and V by 6 bases; bases with no gene match: 9. Per the germline V gene, CDR1 is MNHEY and CDR2 is SVGEGT. This CDR3 is built from 13 residues. This CDR3 reads CASSPQGIGGYTF. The DNA of the CDR3 is TGTGCCAGCAGCCCACAGGGGATTGGAGGCTACACCTTC.

As for this clonotype: Being one base from a much bigger clone, this may be a read error. The V and J genes are TRBV19 and TRBJ2-7, with D unclear. CDR1 and CDR2 from the germline V gene are LNHDA and SQIVND (reference sequence). There are 14 residues in the CDR3. The CDR3 DNA follows: TGTGACAGTAGTATAGGCAGTGCCTCCTACGAGCAGTACTTC. The encoded protein is CDSSIGSASYEQYF.

Details on this clonotype: This may be a read error, as it is one base from a much larger clone. This chain joins TRBV7-2 and TRBJ2-2; D is perhaps TRBD2 (5 bases). V lost 2 bases, J lost 0 bases, and 10 bases lay in between. Germline CDR1 and CDR2: SGHTA and FQGNSA. This CDR3 has 16 amino acids. The CDR3 loop is CASSLRRQTNTGELFF. CDR3 DNA: TGTGCCAGCAGCTTAAGGAGGCAGACGAACACCGGGGAGCTGTTTTTT.

This clonotype has only a few counts. The V and J genes are TRBV4-3 and TRBJ1-2; 9 nucleotides match TRBD1. Per germline, CDR1 LGHNA and CDR2 YSLEER. J was trimmed by 4 bases and V by 8 bases; bases with no gene match: 14. The CDR3 is 16 residues long. The CDR3 spells CASAMSIDRGGYGYTF. CDR3 nucleotides: TGCGCCAGCGCTATGAGCATCGACAGGGGGGGCTATGGCTACACCTTC.

This clonotype has a count of ten or more. The chain combines TRBV24-1 with TRBJ1-2, with 8 bases lining up with TRBD1. CDR3 length: 14 residues. Germline assignment: CDR1 KGHDR and CDR2 SFDVKD. V dropped 4 bases and J dropped 8; count of bases not matched to a gene: 8. CDR3 amino acids: CATSDFDRGNGYTF. CDR3 in DNA: TGTGCCACCAGTGACTTTGACAGGGGAAACGGCTACACCTTC.

This clonotype came up many times. The rearrangement joins TRBV9 to TRBJ1-2; 10 nucleotides agree with TRBD1. V was clipped by 4 bases and J by 8 bases; unmatched bases: 14. The CDR3 is 16 amino acids. Germline-derived CDR1 and CDR2 are SGDLS and YYNGEE. In nucleotides, the CDR3 is TGTGCCAGCAGCTTCGATCCGGGACAGGGGTTTTGGGGCTACACCTTC. It encodes CASSFDPGQGFWGYTF.

The chain carries TRBV12-3 or TRBV12-4 and TRBJ2-2; possibly TRBD1 for D (5 bases). V was shortened by 3 bases and J by 2 bases, with 7 bases between the two germline ends. This CDR3 is 14 amino acids long. The CDR3 bases are TGTGCCAGCAGTTTCTGGGGCAACACCGGGGAGCTGTTTTTT. The encoded protein is CASSFWGNTGELFF.

This clonotype appeared many times. The rearrangement joins TRBV7-9 to TRBJ1-2, with D possibly TRBD1 on 5 matching bases. The germline V and J ends were trimmed by 5 bases and 0 bases, with 13 bases remaining between them. CDR1 and CDR2 from the germline V gene are SEHNR and FQNEAQ (reference sequence). This CDR3 spans 15 amino acids. The CDR3 here is CASSVRDRANYGYTF. The CDR3 DNA follows: TGTGCCAGCAGCGTCCGGGACCGGGCTAACTATGGCTACACCTTC.

The genes are TRBV6-1 and TRBJ2-2; TRBD1 or TRBD2 may be the D gene (5 bases each). The V end lost 8 bases, the J end lost 6 bases, and 13 bases lay between the germline ends. CDR1 is MNHNS and CDR2 is SASEGT in the germline V gene. CDR3 size: 13 residues. The CDR3 here is CASRDGASGELFF. The CDR3, as DNA: TGTGCCAGCCGGGACGGAGCATCCGGGGAGCTGTTTTTT.